This is a list of T cell receptor beta chains from one sample in a study of control samples from healthy donors and cancer patients. Repertoires were generated with immunoSEQ multiplex PCR, while TCRdb's copy carries only in-frame clones and drops some. This sample has 55,000 to 65,000 clones, with 70% to 90% found just once. The sequenced sample consisted of PBMCs. The receptors shown here come from a woman aged 55-70 years with lung cancer. The CDR3 runs from the conserved cysteine through the conserved F or W. Each record gives: J gene, D gene, V gene, CDR3 protein. The D gene is left open where the match is weak.

>TRBJ2-5|.|TRBV27
CASSLVRETQYF
>TRBJ1-1|.|TRBV5-4
CASSLAIWGQNTEAFF
>TRBJ2-1|TRBD1|TRBV5-1
CASSIGTARDEQFF
>TRBJ1-2|.|TRBV29-1
CSVAGGYGYTF
>TRBJ1-2|.|TRBV10-2
CASSGTVYYGYTF
>TRBJ2-1|TRBD1|TRBV6-5
CASRPGTGYNEQFF
>TRBJ2-7|TRBD1|TRBV19
CASSILPDRAYEQYF
>TRBJ1-1|TRBD1|TRBV18
CASSPLGTGAVNTEAFF
>TRBJ2-3|.|TRBV28
CASSWEDTQYF
>TRBJ2-1|.|TRBV7-3
CASSRTSSSYNEQFF
>TRBJ1-1|.|TRBV2
CASSDRANTEAFF
>TRBJ1-4|.|TRBV9
CASSVQGANEKLFF
>TRBJ1-6|.|TRBV7-8
CASSLGGRNSPLHF
>TRBJ2-5|.|TRBV7-2
CASSLRGYYQETQYF
>TRBJ2-7|.|TRBV3-1/TRBV3-2
CASSNTPGQVVFVRQYF
>TRBJ2-4|TRBD1|TRBV18
CASSDSGTGKNIQYF
>TRBJ2-1|TRBD2|TRBV6-5
CASSTGGAGANEQFF
>TRBJ2-3|.|TRBV9
CASSVAQDTQYF
>TRBJ1-2|TRBD1|TRBV29-1
CSVEGTGVYGYTF
>TRBJ1-2|TRBD1|TRBV28
CASSLSRTGVYGYTF
>TRBJ1-5|.|TRBV6-1
CASSELGNQPQHF
>TRBJ2-5|.|TRBV4-1
CASSQGAQRETQYF
>TRBJ1-4|.|TRBV4-1
CASSQGGDIPEKLFF
>TRBJ2-2|TRBD2|TRBV10-3
CAISDSSGRETGELFF
>TRBJ1-6|TRBD1|TRBV14
CASSRRTGGNSPLHF
>TRBJ2-1|TRBD2|TRBV2
CASSELAGGPQEQFF
>TRBJ2-5|TRBD2|TRBV7-3
CASSLNGGREETQYF
>TRBJ2-7|.|TRBV4-2
CASSRRDGNYEQYF
>TRBJ2-7|.|TRBV5-5
CASSYQQASTYEQYF
>TRBJ1-1|.|TRBV19
CASSIRTENTEAFF
>TRBJ2-2|.|TRBV19
CASSSVERANTGELFF
>TRBJ2-1|TRBD2|TRBV19
CASSPTSGQPYNEQFF
>TRBJ2-7|TRBD2|TRBV13
CASSLGEGTLSYEQYF
>TRBJ2-7|TRBD1|TRBV5-1
CASSLGQSYEQYF
>TRBJ2-7|.|TRBV19
CASSMGDYEQYF
>TRBJ2-2|.|TRBV13
CASSQEGLVNTGELFF
>TRBJ1-5|.|TRBV5-1
CASSLRGTLYSSNQPQHF
>TRBJ1-1|TRBD1|TRBV2
CASSEAGRGRYTEAFF
>TRBJ2-3|.|TRBV7-2
CASSFADTQYF
>TRBJ1-2|TRBD1|TRBV4-2
CASSLDLQGNGYTF
>TRBJ1-4|.|TRBV5-1
CASSLDGRLGEKLFF
>TRBJ1-5|.|TRBV10-2
CASSESFGEGNQPQHF
>TRBJ2-3|TRBD2|TRBV5-1
CASSLAGLAGADTQYF
>TRBJ1-2|.|TRBV7-2
CASSFSKRYGYTF